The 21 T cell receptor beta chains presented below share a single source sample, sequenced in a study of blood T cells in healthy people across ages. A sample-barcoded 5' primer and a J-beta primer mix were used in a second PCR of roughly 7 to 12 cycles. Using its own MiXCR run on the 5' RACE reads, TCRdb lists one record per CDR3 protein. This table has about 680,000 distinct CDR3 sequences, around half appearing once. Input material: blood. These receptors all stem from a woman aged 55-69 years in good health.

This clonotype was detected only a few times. The CDR3 region is CSAELSRVEQFF. CDR3 in DNA: TGCAGTGCCGAACTCTCTAGGGTTGAGCAGTTCTTC. The rearrangement joins TRBV20-1 to TRBJ2-1; D is unresolved. CDR1 is DFQATT and CDR2 is SNEGSKA in the germline V gene (reference sequence). V was trimmed by 6 bases and J by 9 bases, leaving 15 bases between them. This CDR3 has 12 amino acids.

CDR3: CASSLTGTVGGELFF. CDR3 sequence (DNA): TGTGCCAGCAGCTTAACCGGGACGGTCGGCGGGGAGCTGTTTTTT. This chain uses TRBV7-2 with TRBJ2-2; D tentatively fits TRBD1 or TRBD2 (5 bases each). V was cut by 2 bases and J by 7 bases, with 14 bases left in between. Germline V lookup: CDR1 SGHTA, CDR2 FQGNSA. This CDR3 has 15 amino acids.

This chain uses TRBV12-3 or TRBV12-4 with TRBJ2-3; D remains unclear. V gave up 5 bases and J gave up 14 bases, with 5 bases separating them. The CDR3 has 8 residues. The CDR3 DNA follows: TGTGCCAGCAGTCCTTCGTATTTT. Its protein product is CASSPSYF.

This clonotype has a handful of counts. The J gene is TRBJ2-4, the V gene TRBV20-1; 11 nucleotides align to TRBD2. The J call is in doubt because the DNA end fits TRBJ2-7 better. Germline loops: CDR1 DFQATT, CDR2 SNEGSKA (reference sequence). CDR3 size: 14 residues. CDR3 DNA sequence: TGCAGTGCCCTCCCGGGACTAGCGGTTCCCGAGCAGTACTTC. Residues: CSALPGLAVPEQYF.

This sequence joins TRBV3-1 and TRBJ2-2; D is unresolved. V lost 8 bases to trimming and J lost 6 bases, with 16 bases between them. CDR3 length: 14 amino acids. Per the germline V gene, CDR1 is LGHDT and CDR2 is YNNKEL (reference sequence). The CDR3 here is CASRTGLTAGELFF. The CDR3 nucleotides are TGTGCCAGCCGAACCGGGCTCACGGCCGGGGAGCTGTTTTTT.

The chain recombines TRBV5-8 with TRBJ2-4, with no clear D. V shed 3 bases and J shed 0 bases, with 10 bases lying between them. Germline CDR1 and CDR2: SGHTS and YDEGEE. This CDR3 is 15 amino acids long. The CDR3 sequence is CASSSPGLAKNIQYF. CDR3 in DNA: TGTGCCAGCAGCTCCCCTGGGCTAGCCAAAAACATTCAGTACTTC.

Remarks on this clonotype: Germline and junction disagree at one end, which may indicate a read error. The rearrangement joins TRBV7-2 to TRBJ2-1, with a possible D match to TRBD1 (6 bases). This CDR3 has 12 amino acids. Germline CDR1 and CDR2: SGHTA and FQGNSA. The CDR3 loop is CVAGETYNEQFF. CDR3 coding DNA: TGCGTGGCAGGGGAGACCTACAATGAGCAGTTCTTC.

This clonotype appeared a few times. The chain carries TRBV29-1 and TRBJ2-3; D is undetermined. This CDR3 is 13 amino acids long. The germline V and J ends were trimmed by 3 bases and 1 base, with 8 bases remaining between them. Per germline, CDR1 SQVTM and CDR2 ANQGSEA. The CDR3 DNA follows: TGCAGCGTTGATTACAGAGGCACAGATACGCAGTATTTT. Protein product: CSVDYRGTDTQYF.

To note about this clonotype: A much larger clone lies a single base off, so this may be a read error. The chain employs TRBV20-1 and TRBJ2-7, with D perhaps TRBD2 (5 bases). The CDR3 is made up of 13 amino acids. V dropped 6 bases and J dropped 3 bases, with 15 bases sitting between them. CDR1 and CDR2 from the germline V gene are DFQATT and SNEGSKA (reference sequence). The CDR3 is CSADVATNYEQYF. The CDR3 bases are TGCAGTGCGGACGTAGCGACGAACTACGAGCAGTACTTC.

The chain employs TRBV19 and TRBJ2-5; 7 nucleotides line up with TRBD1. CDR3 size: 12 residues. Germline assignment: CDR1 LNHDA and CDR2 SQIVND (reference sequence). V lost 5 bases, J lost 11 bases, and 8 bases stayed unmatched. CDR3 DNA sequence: TGTGCCAGTAGTCCAGGGGGAGCCAAGCAGTACTTC. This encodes CASSPGGAKQYF.

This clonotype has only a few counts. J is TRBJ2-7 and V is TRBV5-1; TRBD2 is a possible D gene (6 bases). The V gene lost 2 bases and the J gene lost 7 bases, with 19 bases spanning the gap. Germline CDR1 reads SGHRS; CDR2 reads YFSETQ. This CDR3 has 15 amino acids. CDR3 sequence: CASSFGGAGFGEQYF. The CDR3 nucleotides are TGCGCCAGCAGCTTTGGTGGGGCGGGATTTGGTGAGCAGTACTTC.

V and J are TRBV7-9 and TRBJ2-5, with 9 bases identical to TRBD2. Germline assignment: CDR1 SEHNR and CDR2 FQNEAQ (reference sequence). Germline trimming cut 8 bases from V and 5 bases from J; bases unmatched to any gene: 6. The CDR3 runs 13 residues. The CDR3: CASQGGRGETQYF. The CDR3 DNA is TGTGCCAGCCAGGGCGGGAGGGGTGAGACCCAGTACTTC.

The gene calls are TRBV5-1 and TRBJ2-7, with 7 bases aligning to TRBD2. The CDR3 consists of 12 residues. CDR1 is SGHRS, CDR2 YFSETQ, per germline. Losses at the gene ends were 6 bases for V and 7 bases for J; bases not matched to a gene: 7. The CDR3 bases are TGCGCCAGCAATGGGGGGGTAGGGGAGCAGTACTTC. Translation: CASNGGVGEQYF.

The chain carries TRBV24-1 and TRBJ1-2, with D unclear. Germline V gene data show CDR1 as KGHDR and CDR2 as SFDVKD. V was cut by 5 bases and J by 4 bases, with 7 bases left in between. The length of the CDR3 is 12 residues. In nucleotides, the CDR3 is TGTGCCACCAGTGCTGATGCCTATGGCTACACCTTC. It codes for CATSADAYGYTF.

CDR3 DNA: TGTGCCAGCAGCGTCTGGACAGCCAACAAGCAGTTCTTC. Protein: CASSVWTANKQFF. The genes are TRBV7-2 and TRBJ2-1, with D maybe TRBD1 (6 bases). The germline V gene encodes CDR1 SGHTA and CDR2 FQGNSA. Trimming stripped 5 bases from V and 11 bases from J, with 16 bases between. The CDR3 covers 13 residues.

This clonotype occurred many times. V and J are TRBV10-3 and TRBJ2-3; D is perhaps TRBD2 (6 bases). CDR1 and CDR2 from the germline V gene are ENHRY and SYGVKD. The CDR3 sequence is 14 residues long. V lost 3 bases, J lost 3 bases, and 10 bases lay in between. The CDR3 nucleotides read TGTGCCATCAGTGACGGACGGGAGACAGATACGCAGTATTTT. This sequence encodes CAISDGRETDTQYF.

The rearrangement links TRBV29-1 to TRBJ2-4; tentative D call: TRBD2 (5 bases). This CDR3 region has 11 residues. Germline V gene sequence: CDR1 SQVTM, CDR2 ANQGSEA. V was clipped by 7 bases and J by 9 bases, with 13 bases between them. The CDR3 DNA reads TGCAGCGCCGGACTCCCTAGCATTCAGTACTTC. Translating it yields CSAGLPSIQYF. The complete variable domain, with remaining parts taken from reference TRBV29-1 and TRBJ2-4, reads SAVISQKPSRDICQRGTSLTIQCQVDSQVTMMFWYRQQPGQSLTLIATANQGSEATYESGFVIDKFPISRPNLTFSTLTVSNMSPEDSSIYLCSAGLPSIQYFGAGTRLSVL.

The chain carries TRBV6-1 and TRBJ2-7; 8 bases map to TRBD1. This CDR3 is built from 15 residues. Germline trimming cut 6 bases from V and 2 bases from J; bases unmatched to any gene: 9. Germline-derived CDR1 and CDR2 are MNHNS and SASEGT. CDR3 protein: CASRPSQGATYEQYF. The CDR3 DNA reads TGTGCCAGCAGGCCGTCCCAGGGGGCAACCTACGAGCAGTACTTC.

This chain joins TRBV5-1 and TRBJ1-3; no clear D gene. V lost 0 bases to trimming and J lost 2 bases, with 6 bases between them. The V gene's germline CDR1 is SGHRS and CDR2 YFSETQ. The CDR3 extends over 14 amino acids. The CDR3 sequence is CASSLDLAGNTIYF. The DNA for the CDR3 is TGCGCCAGCAGCTTGGATCTCGCTGGAAACACCATATATTTT.

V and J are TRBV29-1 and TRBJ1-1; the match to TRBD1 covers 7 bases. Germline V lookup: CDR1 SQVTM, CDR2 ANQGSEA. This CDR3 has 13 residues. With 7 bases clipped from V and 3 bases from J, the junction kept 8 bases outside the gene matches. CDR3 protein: CSASTGIDTEAFF. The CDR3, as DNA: TGCAGCGCCTCGACAGGGATTGACACTGAAGCTTTCTTT.

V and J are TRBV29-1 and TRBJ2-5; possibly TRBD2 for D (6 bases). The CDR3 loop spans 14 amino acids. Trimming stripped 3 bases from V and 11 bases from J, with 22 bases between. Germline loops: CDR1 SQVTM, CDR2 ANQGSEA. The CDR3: CSVEPGTGYNEQYF. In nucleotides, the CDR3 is TGCAGCGTTGAGCCGGGGACTGGCTACAATGAGCAGTACTTC. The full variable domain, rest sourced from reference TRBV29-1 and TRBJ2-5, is SAVISQKPSRDICQRGTSLTIQCQVDSQVTMMFWYRQQPGQSLTLIATANQGSEATYESGFVIDKFPISRPNLTFSTLTVSNMSPEDSSIYLCSVEPGTGYNEQYFGPGTRLLVL.